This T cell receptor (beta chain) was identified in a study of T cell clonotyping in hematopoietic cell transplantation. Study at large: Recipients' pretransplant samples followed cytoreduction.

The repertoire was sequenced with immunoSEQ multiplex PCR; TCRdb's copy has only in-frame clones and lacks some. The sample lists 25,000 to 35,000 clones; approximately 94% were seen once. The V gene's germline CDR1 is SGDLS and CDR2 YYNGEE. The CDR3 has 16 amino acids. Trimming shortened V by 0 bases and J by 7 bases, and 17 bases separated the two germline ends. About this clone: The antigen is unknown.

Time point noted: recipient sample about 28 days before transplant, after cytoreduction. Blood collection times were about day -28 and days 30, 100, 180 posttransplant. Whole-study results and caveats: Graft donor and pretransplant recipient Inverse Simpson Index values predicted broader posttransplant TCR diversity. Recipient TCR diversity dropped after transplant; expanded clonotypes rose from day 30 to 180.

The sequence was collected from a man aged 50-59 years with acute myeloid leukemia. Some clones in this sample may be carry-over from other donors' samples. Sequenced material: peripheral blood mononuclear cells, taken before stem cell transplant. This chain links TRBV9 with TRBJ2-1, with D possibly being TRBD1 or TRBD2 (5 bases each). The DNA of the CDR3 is TGTGCCAGCAGCGTAGGCTCGGGGACCCTTAGGAATGAGCAGTTCTTC. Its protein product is CASSVGSGTLRNEQFF.